The clone carrying this T cell receptor beta chain was counted a single time. Sequencing used immunoSEQ multiplex PCR; TCRdb keeps in-frame clones, though not all of them. The top ten clones hold 4% to 6% of a sample with about 150,000 clones, under 95% of them seen once. This specimen belongs to a study of T cell responses to AZD1222 COVID-19 vaccine. This CDR3 has 13 amino acids. V lost 7 bases to trimming and J lost 6 bases, with 12 bases between them. Source: peripheral blood, taken on day 0 of AZD1222 vaccination. The sequence came from an adult in good health. The chain uses TRBV12-3 or TRBV12-4 and TRBJ2-2; D possibly uses TRBD1 or TRBD2 (5 bases each). In nucleotides, the CDR3 is TGTGCCAGCATCCGGGGCCCTTCCGGGGAGCTGTTTTTT. Translating gives CASIRGPSGELFF.